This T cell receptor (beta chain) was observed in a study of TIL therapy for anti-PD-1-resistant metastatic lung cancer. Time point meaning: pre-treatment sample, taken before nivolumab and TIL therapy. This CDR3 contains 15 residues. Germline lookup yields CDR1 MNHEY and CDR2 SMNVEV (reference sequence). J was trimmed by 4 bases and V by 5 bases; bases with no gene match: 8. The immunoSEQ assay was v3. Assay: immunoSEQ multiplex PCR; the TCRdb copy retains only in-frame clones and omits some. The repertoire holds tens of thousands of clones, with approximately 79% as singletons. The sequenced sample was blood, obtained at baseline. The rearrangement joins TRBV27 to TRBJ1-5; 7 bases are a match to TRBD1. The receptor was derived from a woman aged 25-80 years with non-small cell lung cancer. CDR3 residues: CASSPWDRPNQPQHF. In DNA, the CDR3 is TGTGCCAGCAGTCCTTGGGACAGACCGAATCAGCCCCAGCATTTT.